The 24 T cell receptor beta chains reported below all come from one sample, sequenced in a study of blood T cell repertoires in COVID-19. Generated by immunoSEQ multiplex PCR, the TCRdb table keeps only in-frame clones and is missing some. The sample yields 200,000 to 250,000 clones, 70% to 90% seen once. The sequencing sample was made of peripheral blood. The receptors shown here come from a woman between 65 and 79 years old with active or convalescent COVID-19.

The V gene is TRBV28, the J gene TRBJ1-5; D gene unclear. The germline V and J ends were trimmed by 6 bases and 0 bases, with 6 bases remaining between them. Per the germline V gene, CDR1 is MDHEN and CDR2 is SYDVKM. The CDR3 totals 13 residues. CDR3 sequence reads: CASRKHSNQPQHF. Written as DNA, the CDR3 is TGTGCCAGCAGAAAACATAGCAATCAGCCCCAGCATTTT.

The rearrangement joins TRBV3-1 (or the pseudogene TRBV3-2) to TRBJ2-7, with TRBD2 matching over 8 bases. The J segment lost 2 bases and the V segment lost 1 base, leaving 4 bases of the junction unmatched. The CDR3 is 15 amino acids. The germline V gene encodes CDR1 LGHDT and CDR2 YNNKEL (reference sequence). The CDR3 DNA reads TGTGCCAGCAGCCAAGGGCATAGCGGGGCCTACGAGCAGTACTTC. Its translation: CASSQGHSGAYEQYF.

The chain joins TRBV6-5 to TRBJ2-7; 7 bases match TRBD2. This CDR3 spans 15 amino acids. V trimming: 0 bases; J trimming: 1 base; junction bases outside the gene matches: 3. The germline V gene encodes CDR1 MNHEY and CDR2 SVGAGI. In DNA form, the CDR3 reads TGTGCCAGCAGTTACTCGATAGCGGGTTCCTACGAGCAGTACTTC. This codes for CASSYSIAGSYEQYF.

CDR3 in DNA: TGTGCCAGCAGCTTCTCCGGCGGGAGCTCCTACAATGAGCAGTTCTTC. This gives the protein CASSFSGGSSYNEQFF. J is TRBJ2-1 and V is TRBV5-4; 7 nucleotides match TRBD2. Germline V gene sequence: CDR1 SGHNT, CDR2 YYREEE (reference sequence). The CDR3 covers 16 residues. The V and J ends lost 2 bases and 0 bases, in that order; junction bases with no gene match: 5.

In this sample, this clone turned up once. V and J are TRBV19 and TRBJ2-3; D gene ambiguous. The CDR3 consists of 13 residues. The germline CDR1 and CDR2 sequences are LNHDA and SQIVND (reference sequence). Trimming took off 5 bases at V and 1 base at J, with 7 bases between the two ends. The chain's CDR3 is CASSFRGTDTQYF. CDR3 DNA sequence: TGTGCCAGTAGTTTCCGGGGCACAGATACGCAGTATTTT.

The rearrangement links TRBV19 to TRBJ2-2, with 11 bases lining up with TRBD1. This CDR3 has 16 amino acids. CDR1 LNHDA and CDR2 SQIVND come from the germline V gene (reference sequence). J was trimmed by 1 base and V by 10 bases; bases with no gene match: 8. The CDR3 loop reads CATRDRGALNTGELFF. CDR3 nucleotide sequence: TGTGCCACCAGGGACAGGGGGGCGTTGAACACCGGGGAGCTGTTTTTT.

V is TRBV24-1 and J is TRBJ1-1; 10 bases map to TRBD1. This CDR3 comprises 15 residues. CDR1 is KGHDR and CDR2 is SFDVKD in the germline V gene. V was pared by 3 bases and J by 4 bases, with 4 bases of the junction left unmatched. DNA for the CDR3: TGTGCCACCAGTGATACCCGGACAGGGGGCACTGAAGCTTTCTTT. Translation gives CATSDTRTGGTEAFF.

V and J are TRBV5-1 and TRBJ2-7; a possible D gene is TRBD2 (6 bases). V was pared by 0 bases and J by 2 bases, with 15 bases between. CDR1 is SGHRS and CDR2 is YFSETQ in the germline V gene. The CDR3 consists of 16 residues. Here the CDR3 reads CASSLAWDSYPYEQYF. The CDR3 DNA sequence: TGCGCCAGCAGCTTGGCCTGGGACTCGTACCCCTACGAGCAGTACTTC.

This chain joins TRBV6-5 and TRBJ2-4, with D possibly matching TRBD2 (5 bases). The CDR3 consists of 14 residues. Trimming pared 7 bases from V and 0 bases from J, leaving 10 bases between. Looked up from germline, CDR1 is MNHEY and CDR2 is SVGAGI. The CDR3 protein is CASKQAAAKNIQYF. The CDR3 DNA sequence: TGTGCCAGCAAACAAGCGGCAGCCAAAAACATTCAGTACTTC.

The gene calls are TRBV5-1 and TRBJ2-5; 7 bases map to TRBD1. Germline CDR1 SGHRS, CDR2 YFSETQ. The CDR3 is 15 residues long. The trim removed 3 bases at V and 3 bases at J, leaving 8 bases unmatched. The CDR3 DNA reads as TGCGCCAGCAGCTCACTTCGACAGGGTAAAGAGACCCAGTACTTC. Its protein product is CASSSLRQGKETQYF. The complete variable domain, with remaining parts taken from reference TRBV5-1 and TRBJ2-5, reads KAGVTQTPRYLIKTRGQQVTLSCSPISGHRSVSWYQQTPGQGLQFLFEYFSETQRNKGNFPGRFSGRQFSNSRSEMNVSTLELGDSALYLCASSSLRQGKETQYFGPGTRLLVL.

The genes are TRBV19 and TRBJ1-2, with 12 bases identical to TRBD1. The ends lost 9 bases at V and 4 bases at J; junction bases unmatched: 21. Germline-derived CDR1 and CDR2 are LNHDA and SQIVND (reference sequence). CDR3 size: 19 residues. CDR3 amino acids: CASTLRGGTGGSESYGYTF. The CDR3 DNA reads as TGTGCCAGCACACTGAGAGGAGGGACAGGGGGCTCAGAATCCTATGGCTACACCTTC.

This chain uses TRBV2 with TRBJ2-7; 12 nucleotides agree with TRBD1. The length of the CDR3 is 14 residues. The J segment lost 6 bases and the V segment lost 7 bases, leaving 7 bases of the junction unmatched. Germline V gives CDR1 SNHLY, CDR2 FYNNEI. The CDR3 coding sequence is TGTGCCAGCAAGCGGGACAGGGGGCCGATCGAGCAGTACTTC. Residues: CASKRDRGPIEQYF. Based on the CDR3 plus reference TRBV2 and TRBJ2-7, the full variable domain is EPEVTQTPSHQVTQMGQEVILRCVPISNHLYFYWYRQILGQKVEFLVSFYNNEISEKSEIFDDQFSVERPDGSNFTLKIRSTKLEDSAMYFCASKRDRGPIEQYFGPGTRLTVT.

This chain uses TRBV12-5 with TRBJ2-1; weak D call: TRBD2 (5 bases). V was cut by 3 bases and J by 2 bases, with 11 bases left in between. Per the germline V gene, CDR1 is LGHNT and CDR2 is FRNRAP. This CDR3 contains 15 residues. CDR3 sequence: CASGLTEVTYNEQFF. CDR3 sequence (DNA): TGTGCTAGTGGTTTAACGGAGGTGACCTACAATGAGCAGTTCTTC.

The chain uses TRBV5-1 and TRBJ1-3; possible D gene TRBD1, 5 bases. V lost 3 bases and J lost 2, with 12 bases in between. Per germline, CDR1 SGHRS and CDR2 YFSETQ. The CDR3 is made up of 15 amino acids. CDR3 in DNA: TGCGCCAGCAGCTACCAGGGCGAGGCTGGAAACACCATATATTTT. Translating gives CASSYQGEAGNTIYF.

This clone has just one count. The chain combines TRBV30 with TRBJ1-1; tentative D call: TRBD1 (5 bases). Germline lookup yields CDR1 GTSNPN and CDR2 SVGIG (reference sequence). The CDR3 runs 12 residues. V was cut by 4 bases and J by 2 bases, with 8 bases left in between. CDR3 coding DNA: TGTGCCTGGACAGGGTACAACACTGAAGCTTTCTTT. It encodes CAWTGYNTEAFF.

The chain employs TRBV19 and TRBJ1-5; D remains ambiguous. Germline V CDR1 and CDR2: LNHDA, SQIVND (reference sequence). V was cut by 3 bases and J by 3 bases, with 9 bases left in between. The length of the CDR3 is 14 residues. As DNA, the CDR3 is TGTGCCAGTAGTATTATGGGCAACAATCAGCCCCAGCATTTT. Residues: CASSIMGNNQPQHF.

The V gene is TRBV7-8, the J gene TRBJ2-2; D is perhaps TRBD2 (5 bases). Looked up from germline, CDR1 is SGHVS and CDR2 is FQNEAQ. V was pared by 2 bases and J by 0 bases, with 10 bases between. The CDR3 sequence is 16 residues long. The CDR3, as DNA: TGTGCCAGCAGCTTACGGTCGGGGACGAACACCGGGGAGCTGTTTTTT. Its translation is CASSLRSGTNTGELFF.

The V gene is TRBV10-3, the J gene TRBJ1-1; maybe TRBD1 (5 bases). Deletions cut 0 bases from V and 4 bases from J, with 12 bases between. From germline, CDR1 is ENHRY and CDR2 SYGVKD. The CDR3 spans 15 residues. The CDR3: CAISESSRRGTEAFF. In DNA, the CDR3 is TGTGCCATCAGTGAGTCCAGCCGAAGGGGCACTGAAGCTTTCTTT.

The chain employs TRBV6-1 and TRBJ1-3, with D hard to call. The ends were cut back, 2 bases at V and 0 bases at J, with 17 bases in the middle. The germline V gene has CDR1 MNHNS and CDR2 SASEGT. CDR3 length: 18 residues. For the CDR3, the DNA is TGTGCCAGCAGTGAACTGGAGGTAGCCGGACCCTCTGGAAACACCATATATTTT. Amino acids: CASSELEVAGPSGNTIYF.

The V gene is TRBV28, the J gene TRBJ2-7; the D gene is possibly TRBD1 (6 bases). The CDR3 spans 15 residues. Trimming took 4 bases from V and 2 from J, leaving 15 bases between them. The germline gives CDR1 MDHEN, CDR2 SYDVKM. Here the CDR3 DNA reads TGTGCCAGCAGTTCATTTCAGGGGACCCCCTACGAGCAGTACTTC. It translates to CASSSFQGTPYEQYF. The full variable domain, with the rest looked up from reference TRBV28 and TRBJ2-7, is DVKVTQSSRYLVKRTGEKVFLECVQDMDHENMFWYRQDPGLGLRLIYFSYDVKMKEKGDIPEGYSVSREKKERFSLILESASTNQTSMYLCASSSFQGTPYEQYFGPGTRLTVT.

In DNA, the CDR3 is TGTGCCGGACGTAGAGGGATGAACACTGAAGCTTTCTTT. It specifies CAGRRGMNTEAFF. The chain recombines TRBV6-5 with TRBJ1-1; D remains unclear. Germline V gives CDR1 MNHEY, CDR2 SVGAGI. The CDR3 runs to 13 residues. The V and J ends lost 11 bases and 0 bases respectively, with 13 bases between them.

V and J are TRBV7-2 and TRBJ2-4; 8 nucleotides align to TRBD2. The CDR3 spans 12 residues. The germline V gene has CDR1 SGHTA and CDR2 FQGNSA. V trimming: 1 base; J trimming: 13 bases; junction bases outside the gene matches: 3. CDR3 sequence (DNA): TGTGCCAGCAGCTTAGTAGCGGGACGGCAGTACTTC. Translated: CASSLVAGRQYF.

This chain links TRBV7-9 with TRBJ2-3, with a possible D match to TRBD2 (7 bases). The CDR3 contains 13 residues. Between the trimmed V and J ends, which lost 7 bases and 6 bases, there was a span of 14 bases. Germline CDR1 is SEHNR and CDR2 is FQNEAQ (reference sequence). For the CDR3, the DNA is TGTGCCAGCATCCTTAAGGGGGGGGATACGCAGTATTTT. Amino acids: CASILKGGDTQYF.

The V gene is TRBV19, the J gene TRBJ2-3; no reliable D call. Trimming shortened V by 7 bases and J by 5 bases, and 10 bases separated the two germline ends. Germline CDR1 is LNHDA and CDR2 is SQIVND (reference sequence). The CDR3 spans 12 residues. The CDR3 loop is CASTQTKDTQYF. The CDR3 nucleotides are TGTGCCAGTACACAAACTAAAGATACGCAGTATTTT.